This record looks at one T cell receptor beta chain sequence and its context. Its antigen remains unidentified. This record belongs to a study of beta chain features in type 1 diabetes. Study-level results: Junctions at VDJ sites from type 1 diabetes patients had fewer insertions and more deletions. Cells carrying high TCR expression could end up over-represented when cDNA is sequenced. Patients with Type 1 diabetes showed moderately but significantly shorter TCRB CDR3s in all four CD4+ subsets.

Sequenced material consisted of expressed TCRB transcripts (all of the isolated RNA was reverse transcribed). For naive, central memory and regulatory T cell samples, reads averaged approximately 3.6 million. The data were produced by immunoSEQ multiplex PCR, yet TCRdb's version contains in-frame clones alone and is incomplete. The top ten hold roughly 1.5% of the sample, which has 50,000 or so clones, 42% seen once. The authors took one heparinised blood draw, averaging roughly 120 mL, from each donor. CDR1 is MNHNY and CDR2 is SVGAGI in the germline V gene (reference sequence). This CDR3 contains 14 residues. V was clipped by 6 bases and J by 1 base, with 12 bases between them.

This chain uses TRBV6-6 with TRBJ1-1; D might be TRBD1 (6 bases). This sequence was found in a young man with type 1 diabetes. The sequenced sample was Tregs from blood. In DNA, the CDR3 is TGTGCCAGCAGGGTGGGACACCCGAACACTGAAGCTTTCTTT. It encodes CASRVGHPNTEAFF.